A selection of T cell receptor beta chains follows, all from one sample in a study of T cells after yellow fever vaccination. Via MiXCR, TCRdb re-called the 5' RACE reads, giving one row per CDR3 protein. The sample lists about 170,000 distinct CDR3 sequences, 9.5% to 12% seen once, with 36% in the top ten. This material consisted of CD8+ T cells sorted from PBMCs, taken 15 days after the yellow fever booster vaccination. Source of these receptors: a man between 18 and 29 years old who received the YFV17D yellow fever vaccine. CDR3s include the opening cysteine and the closing phenylalanine or tryptophan. Fields, in order: clone size, CDR3 length, D gene, V gene, J gene, CDR3 protein, CDR3 DNA. The D gene is left open where the match is weak. Clone size appears in some rows only: once, few, many, or a class for an expanded clone.

>many|15|TRBD1|TRBV25-1|TRBJ1-1
CASSEFRQGPTEAFF
TGTGCCAGCAGTGAATTCCGACAGGGGCCTACTGAAGCTTTCTTT
>-|16|TRBD2|TRBV3-1|TRBJ2-2
CASSLEAGGLDGELFF
TGTGCCAGCAGCCTAGAAGCGGGGGGGCTTGACGGGGAGCTGTTTTTT
>few|18|TRBD2|TRBV5-1|TRBJ2-3
CASSFDTVQLAGADTQYF
TGCGCCAGCAGCTTTGACACCGTACAACTAGCGGGGGCAGATACGCAGTATTTT
>few|12|-|TRBV29-1|TRBJ1-2
CSARTASYGYTF
TGCAGCGCCCGGACAGCATCCTATGGCTACACCTTC
>-|14|-|TRBV13|TRBJ1-2
CASSLGLGENGYTF
TGTGCCAGCAGCTTAGGGTTAGGGGAAAATGGCTACACCTTC
>-|15|-|TRBV3-1|TRBJ1-1
CASSQDSGLNTEAFF
TGTGCCAGCAGCCAAGATTCAGGGTTGAATACTGAAGCTTTCTTT
>few|13|-|TRBV29-1|TRBJ2-1
CSVAGPGHNEQFF
TGCAGCGTTGCGGGACCGGGCCACAATGAGCAGTTCTTC
>-|12|TRBD2|TRBV6-1|TRBJ2-1
CASNGLGDEQFF
TGTGCCAGCAACGGACTAGGCGATGAGCAGTTCTTC
>many|14|TRBD2|TRBV10-3|TRBJ2-2
CATGTSGGTGELFF
TGTGCCACCGGGACTAGCGGGGGCACCGGGGAGCTGTTTTTT
>once|18|-|TRBV5-4|TRBJ1-2
CASSSIPVRGSTELGYTF
TGTGCCAGCAGCTCAATCCCCGTTAGGGGCAGCACCGAACTTGGCTACACCTTC
>-|15|TRBD1|TRBV5-4|TRBJ2-3
CASRPRQGRTDTQYF
TGTGCCAGCAGACCCAGACAGGGGAGGACAGATACGCAGTATTTT
>-|16|TRBD2|TRBV5-8|TRBJ2-3
CASSYRLAGTTDTQYF
TGTGCCAGCAGCTACCGACTAGCGGGGACCACAGATACGCAGTATTTT
>-|16|TRBD2|TRBV5-1|TRBJ2-1
CASSISGGAYYNEQFF
TGCGCCAGCAGCATTAGCGGGGGGGCCTATTACAATGAGCAGTTCTTC
>-|15|-|TRBV7-9|TRBJ2-5
CASSLYGGGKETQYF
TGTGCCAGCAGCTTATACGGGGGAGGAAAAGAGACCCAGTACTTC
>-|14|-|TRBV9|TRBJ2-7
CASSVAVGAYEQYF
TGTGCCAGCAGCGTAGCCGTCGGTGCCTACGAGCAGTACTTC
>many|16|-|TRBV6-4|TRBJ2-3
CASSDTSGSATDTQYF
TGTGCCAGCAGTGACACGTCGGGGAGCGCCACAGATACGCAGTATTTT
>-|17|TRBD1|TRBV10-3|TRBJ2-6
CAISEPDRGPGANVLTF
TGTGCCATCAGTGAGCCCGACAGGGGGCCTGGGGCCAACGTCCTGACTTTC
>many|16|-|TRBV4-1|TRBJ2-7
CASSLEGPAFSYEQYF
TGCGCCAGCAGCCTCGAGGGGCCTGCCTTCTCCTACGAGCAGTACTTC
>few|18|TRBD2|TRBV7-9|TRBJ2-5
CASSSIDSLAGLVETQYF
TGTGCCAGCAGCTCCATTGATTCCCTAGCGGGGTTGGTGGAGACCCAGTACTTC
>many|13|-|TRBV15|TRBJ2-2
CATSRVRDGELFF
TGTGCCACCAGCAGAGTTCGCGACGGGGAGCTGTTTTTT
>many|16|TRBD2|TRBV4-3|TRBJ2-3
CASSQDGAGGTDTQYF
TGCGCCAGCAGCCAAGATGGAGCGGGGGGCACAGATACGCAGTATTTT
>few|14|-|TRBV7-9|TRBJ2-4
CASSLGSGWNIQYF
TGTGCCAGCAGCTTAGGCTCAGGTTGGAACATTCAGTACTTC
>few|14|-|TRBV28|TRBJ1-1
CASIDRGKNTEAFF
TGTGCCAGCATCGACCGGGGGAAGAACACTGAAGCTTTCTTT
>few|13|-|TRBV12-5|TRBJ1-1
CASGGEMNTEAFF
TGTGCTAGTGGGGGCGAGATGAACACTGAAGCTTTCTTT
>-|16|TRBD1|TRBV29-1|TRBJ2-2
CSARTGGAWNTGELFF
TGCAGCGCCCGGACAGGGGGCGCCTGGAACACCGGGGAGCTGTTTTTT
>-|13|-|TRBV4-1|TRBJ1-2
CASSQERGSWYTF
TGCGCCAGCAGCCAAGAGAGGGGGTCGTGGTACACCTTC
>few|17|-|TRBV4-3|TRBJ1-1
CASSQDFRLEGGTEAFF
TGCGCCAGCAGCCAAGATTTCCGACTTGAAGGAGGCACTGAAGCTTTCTTT
>many|13|TRBD2|TRBV7-2|TRBJ2-1
CASRNGGAWEQFF
TGTGCCAGCAGAAACGGGGGGGCTTGGGAGCAGTTCTTC
>few|16|-|TRBV5-1|TRBJ2-2
CASSLERAISTGELFF
TGCGCCAGCAGCTTGGAGAGGGCAATTTCAACCGGGGAGCTGTTTTTT
>many|15|-|TRBV7-9|TRBJ2-7
CASSSGMGESYEQYF
TGTGCCAGCAGCTCTGGAATGGGGGAGTCCTACGAGCAGTACTTC
>few|13|-|TRBV4-1|TRBJ1-1
CASSQGAGTEAFF
TGCGCCAGCAGCCAAGGGGCGGGCACTGAAGCTTTCTTT
>few|16|TRBD2|TRBV15|TRBJ2-2
CATSGLRGWDTGELFF
TGTGCCACCAGCGGACTGCGGGGGTGGGACACCGGGGAGCTGTTTTTT
>-|18|TRBD2|TRBV9|TRBJ2-5
CASSVGRGTSGEQETQYF
TGTGCCAGCAGCGTAGGGCGTGGGACTAGCGGTGAACAAGAGACCCAGTACTTC
>few|13|-|TRBV27|TRBJ2-7
CASSFGHKYEQYF
TGTGCCAGCAGTTTCGGACACAAATACGAGCAGTACTTC
>-|19|-|TRBV19|TRBJ1-1
CASSIRDKEGYNMNTEAFF
TGTGCCAGTAGTATTCGGGACAAGGAAGGCTATAACATGAACACTGAAGCTTTCTTT
>-|16|-|TRBV7-9|TRBJ1-2
CASSLVGGYLNYGYTF
TGTGCCAGCAGCTTAGTAGGCGGGTACCTTAACTATGGCTACACCTTC
>-|14|TRBD2|TRBV6-4|TRBJ2-7
CATLIGGVSYEQYF
TGTGCCACCCTTATCGGGGGGGTCTCCTACGAGCAGTACTTC
>many|14|-|TRBV7-9|TRBJ1-4
CASSQRGQSEKLFF
TGTGCCAGCAGCCAAAGGGGACAATCAGAAAAACTGTTTTTT
>-|17|-|TRBV18|TRBJ2-1
CASSPGTSLNSYNEQFF
TGTGCCAGCTCACCAGGGACCTCCCTTAACTCCTACAATGAGCAGTTCTTC
>few|14|TRBD1|TRBV5-6|TRBJ2-5
CASRGQGPQETQYF
TGTGCCAGCAGGGGACAGGGACCCCAAGAGACCCAGTACTTC
>few|14|-|TRBV4-1|TRBJ2-2
CASSPGQFTGELFF
TGCGCCAGCAGCCCTGGACAGTTCACCGGGGAGCTGTTTTTT
>-|18|TRBD1|TRBV4-1|TRBJ1-6
CASSLAPTGTVVLSPLHF
TGCGCCAGCAGCCTTGCTCCCACCGGGACAGTGGTACTCTCACCCCTCCACTTT
>many|14|TRBD2|TRBV6-1|TRBJ2-1
CALGLAGGYNEQFF
TGTGCCTTAGGACTAGCGGGGGGTTACAATGAGCAGTTCTTC
>-|16|TRBD2|TRBV19|TRBJ2-7
CASSLTSGGAINEQYF
TGTGCCAGTAGTCTGACTAGCGGGGGGGCTATCAACGAGCAGTACTTC
>-|15|-|TRBV6-2/TRBV6-3|TRBJ2-6
CASSLRASGANVLTF
TGTGCCAGCAGTCTCAGGGCCTCTGGGGCCAACGTCCTGACTTTC
>-|14|-|TRBV20-1|TRBJ2-7
CSAGVTGLSYEQYF
TGCAGTGCTGGAGTGACAGGCCTCTCCTACGAGCAGTACTTC
>few|15|-|TRBV9|TRBJ2-1
CASSDYLRGLNEQFF
TGTGCCAGCAGCGACTATTTGAGGGGCTTGAATGAGCAGTTCTTC
>few|16|-|TRBV15|TRBJ2-4
CATSDLGKLAKNIQYF
TGTGCCACCAGCGACCTTGGGAAGCTGGCCAAAAACATTCAGTACTTC
>-|15|-|TRBV4-1|TRBJ1-5
CASSQVGGVSQPQHF
TGCGCCAGCAGCCAAGTGGGGGGGGTTTCCCAGCCCCAGCATTTT
>-|14|TRBD1|TRBV9|TRBJ1-2
CASSDTGGDYGYTF
TGTGCCAGCAGCGACACAGGGGGCGACTATGGCTACACCTTC